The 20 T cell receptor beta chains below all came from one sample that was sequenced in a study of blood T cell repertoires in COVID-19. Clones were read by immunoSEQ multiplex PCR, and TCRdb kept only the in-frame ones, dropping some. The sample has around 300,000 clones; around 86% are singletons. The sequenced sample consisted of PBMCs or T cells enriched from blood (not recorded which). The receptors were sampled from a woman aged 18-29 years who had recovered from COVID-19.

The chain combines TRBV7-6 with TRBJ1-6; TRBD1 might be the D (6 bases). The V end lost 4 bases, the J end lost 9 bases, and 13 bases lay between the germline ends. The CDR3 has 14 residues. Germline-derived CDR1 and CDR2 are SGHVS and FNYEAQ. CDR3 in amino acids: CASSSSTGLSPLHF. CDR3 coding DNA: TGTGCCAGCAGCTCCTCGACAGGTCTTTCACCCCTCCACTTT.

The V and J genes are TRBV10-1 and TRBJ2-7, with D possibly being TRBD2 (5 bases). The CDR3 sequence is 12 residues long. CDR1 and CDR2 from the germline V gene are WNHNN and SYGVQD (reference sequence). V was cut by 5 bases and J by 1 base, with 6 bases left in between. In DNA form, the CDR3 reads TGCGCCAGCAGTCGGGGATCCTACGAGCAGTACTTC. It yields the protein CASSRGSYEQYF.

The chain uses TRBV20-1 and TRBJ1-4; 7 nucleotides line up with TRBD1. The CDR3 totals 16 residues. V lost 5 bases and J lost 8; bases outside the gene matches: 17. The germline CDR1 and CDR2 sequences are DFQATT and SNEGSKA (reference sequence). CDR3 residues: CSAGGETGYMNEKLFF. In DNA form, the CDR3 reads TGCAGTGCTGGTGGGGAGACAGGGTACATGAACGAAAAACTGTTTTTT.

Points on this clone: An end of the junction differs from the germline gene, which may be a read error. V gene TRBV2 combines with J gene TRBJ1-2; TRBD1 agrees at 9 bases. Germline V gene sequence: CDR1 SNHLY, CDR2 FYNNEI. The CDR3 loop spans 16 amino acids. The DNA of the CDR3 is TGTGCCAGCAGGGAAGGGGACAGGGTCCTTGAGGACGGCTACACCTTC. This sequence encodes CASREGDRVLEDGYTF.

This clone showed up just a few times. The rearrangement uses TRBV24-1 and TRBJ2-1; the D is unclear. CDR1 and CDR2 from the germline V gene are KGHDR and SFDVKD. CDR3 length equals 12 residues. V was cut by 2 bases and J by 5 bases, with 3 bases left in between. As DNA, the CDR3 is TGTGCCACCAGTGATTCGGACAATGAGCAGTTCTTC. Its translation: CATSDSDNEQFF.

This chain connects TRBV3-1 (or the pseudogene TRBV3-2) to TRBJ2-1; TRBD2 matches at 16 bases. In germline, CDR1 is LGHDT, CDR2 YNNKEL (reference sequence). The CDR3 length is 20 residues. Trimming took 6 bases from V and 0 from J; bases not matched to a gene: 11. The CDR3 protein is CASRLTGTSGGVTSYNEQFF. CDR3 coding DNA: TGTGCCAGCAGGCTCACCGGGACTAGCGGGGGGGTAACCTCCTACAATGAGCAGTTCTTC.

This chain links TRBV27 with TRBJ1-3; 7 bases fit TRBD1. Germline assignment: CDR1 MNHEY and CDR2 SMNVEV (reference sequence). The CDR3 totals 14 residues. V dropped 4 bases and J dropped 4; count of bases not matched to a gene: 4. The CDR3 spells CASSYGTAGNTIYF. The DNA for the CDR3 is TGTGCCAGCAGTTACGGGACAGCCGGAAACACCATATATTTT.

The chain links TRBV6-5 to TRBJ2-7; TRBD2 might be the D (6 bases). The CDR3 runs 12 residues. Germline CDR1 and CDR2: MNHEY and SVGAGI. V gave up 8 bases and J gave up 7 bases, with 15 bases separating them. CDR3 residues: CASLHLGGEQYF. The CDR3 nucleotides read TGTGCCAGCCTCCACCTTGGAGGGGAGCAGTACTTC.

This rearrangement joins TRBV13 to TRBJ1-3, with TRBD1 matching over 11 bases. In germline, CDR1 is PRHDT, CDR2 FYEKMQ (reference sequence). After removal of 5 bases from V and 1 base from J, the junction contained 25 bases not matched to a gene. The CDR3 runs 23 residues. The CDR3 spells CASSTTAPTQGQGALRSGNTIYF. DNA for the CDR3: TGTGCCAGCAGCACCACGGCCCCCACGCAAGGACAGGGGGCGCTTAGGTCTGGAAACACCATATATTTT.

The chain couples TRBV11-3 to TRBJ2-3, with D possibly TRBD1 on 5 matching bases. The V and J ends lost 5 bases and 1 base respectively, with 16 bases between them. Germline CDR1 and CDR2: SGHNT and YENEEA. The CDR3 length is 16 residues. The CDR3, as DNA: TGTGCCAGCAGCGCACCTCAGGGTTTCGGCACAGATACGCAGTATTTT. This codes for CASSAPQGFGTDTQYF.

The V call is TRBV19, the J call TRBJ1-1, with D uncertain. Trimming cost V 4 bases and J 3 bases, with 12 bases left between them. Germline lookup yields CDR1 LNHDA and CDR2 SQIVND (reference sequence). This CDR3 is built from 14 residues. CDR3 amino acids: CASSKVETDTEAFF. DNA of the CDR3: TGTGCCAGTAGTAAGGTGGAGACGGACACTGAAGCTTTCTTT.

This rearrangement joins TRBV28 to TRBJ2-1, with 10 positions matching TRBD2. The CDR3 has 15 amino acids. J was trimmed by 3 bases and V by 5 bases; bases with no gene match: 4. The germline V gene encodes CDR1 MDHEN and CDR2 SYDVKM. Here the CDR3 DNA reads TGTGCCAGCAGTATCGAGCGGGGGGGCTACAATGAGCAGTTCTTC. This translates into CASSIERGGYNEQFF.

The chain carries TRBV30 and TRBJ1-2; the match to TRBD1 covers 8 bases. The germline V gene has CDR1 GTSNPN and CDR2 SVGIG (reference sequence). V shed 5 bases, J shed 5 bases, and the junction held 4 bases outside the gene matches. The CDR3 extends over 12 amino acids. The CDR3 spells CAWGRQGYGYTF. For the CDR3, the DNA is TGTGCCTGGGGTAGACAGGGGTATGGCTACACCTTC. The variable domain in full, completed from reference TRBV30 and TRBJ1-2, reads SQTIHQWPATLVQPVGSPLSLECTVEGTSNPNLYWYRQAAGRGLQLLFYSVGIGQISSEVPQNLSASRPQDRQFILSSKKLLLSDSGFYLCAWGRQGYGYTFGSGTRLTVV.

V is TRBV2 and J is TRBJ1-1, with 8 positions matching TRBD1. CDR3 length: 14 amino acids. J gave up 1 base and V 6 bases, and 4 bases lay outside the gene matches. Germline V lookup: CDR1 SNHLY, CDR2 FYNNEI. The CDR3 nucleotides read TGTGCCAGCAGGAGCGGACAGGGGAACACTGAAGCTTTCTTT. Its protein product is CASRSGQGNTEAFF.

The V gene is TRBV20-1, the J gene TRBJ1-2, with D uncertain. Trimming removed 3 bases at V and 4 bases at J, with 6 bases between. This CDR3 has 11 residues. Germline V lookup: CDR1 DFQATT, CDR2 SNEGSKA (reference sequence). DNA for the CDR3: TGCAGTGCTAGTTCAGGCTATGGCTACACCTTC. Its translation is CSASSGYGYTF.

The CDR3 region is CAWTDPGVAFF. The CDR3 DNA reads as TGTGCCTGGACCGATCCTGGAGTAGCTTTCTTT. The chain employs TRBV30 and TRBJ1-1; unclear D gene. CDR1 is GTSNPN, CDR2 SVGIG, per germline (reference sequence). The CDR3 spans 11 residues. V was pared by 4 bases and J by 10 bases, with 13 bases between.

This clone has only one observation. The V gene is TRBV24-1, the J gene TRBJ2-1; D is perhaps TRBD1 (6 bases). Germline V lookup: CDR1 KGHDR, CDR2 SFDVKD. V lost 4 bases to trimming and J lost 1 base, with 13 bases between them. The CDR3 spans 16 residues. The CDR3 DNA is TGTGCCACCAGTGACCAAGGAACAGGGTCCTACAATGAGCAGTTCTTC. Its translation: CATSDQGTGSYNEQFF.

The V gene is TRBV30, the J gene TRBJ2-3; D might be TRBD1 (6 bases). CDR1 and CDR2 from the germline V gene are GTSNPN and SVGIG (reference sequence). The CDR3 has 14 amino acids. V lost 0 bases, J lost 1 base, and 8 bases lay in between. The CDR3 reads CAWSVAGGTDTQYF. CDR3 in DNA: TGTGCCTGGAGTGTAGCAGGGGGCACAGATACGCAGTATTTT.

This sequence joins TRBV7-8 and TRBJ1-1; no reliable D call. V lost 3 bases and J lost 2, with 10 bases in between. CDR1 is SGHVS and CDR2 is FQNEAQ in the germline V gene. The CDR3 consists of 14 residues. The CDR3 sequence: CASSFAVLNTEAFF. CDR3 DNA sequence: TGTGCCAGCAGCTTTGCAGTCCTTAACACTGAAGCTTTCTTT.

The CDR3 sequence: CASSHPPLMARESGIIIDTQYF. For the CDR3, the DNA is TGTGCCAGCAGTCACCCCCCCCTCATGGCACGGGAAAGCGGGATAATCATAGATACGCAGTATTTT. This chain connects TRBV28 to TRBJ2-3; TRBD2 agrees at 7 bases. The V gene's germline CDR1 is MDHEN and CDR2 SYDVKM. The trim removed 5 bases at V and 5 bases at J, leaving 31 bases unmatched. The CDR3 extends over 22 amino acids.